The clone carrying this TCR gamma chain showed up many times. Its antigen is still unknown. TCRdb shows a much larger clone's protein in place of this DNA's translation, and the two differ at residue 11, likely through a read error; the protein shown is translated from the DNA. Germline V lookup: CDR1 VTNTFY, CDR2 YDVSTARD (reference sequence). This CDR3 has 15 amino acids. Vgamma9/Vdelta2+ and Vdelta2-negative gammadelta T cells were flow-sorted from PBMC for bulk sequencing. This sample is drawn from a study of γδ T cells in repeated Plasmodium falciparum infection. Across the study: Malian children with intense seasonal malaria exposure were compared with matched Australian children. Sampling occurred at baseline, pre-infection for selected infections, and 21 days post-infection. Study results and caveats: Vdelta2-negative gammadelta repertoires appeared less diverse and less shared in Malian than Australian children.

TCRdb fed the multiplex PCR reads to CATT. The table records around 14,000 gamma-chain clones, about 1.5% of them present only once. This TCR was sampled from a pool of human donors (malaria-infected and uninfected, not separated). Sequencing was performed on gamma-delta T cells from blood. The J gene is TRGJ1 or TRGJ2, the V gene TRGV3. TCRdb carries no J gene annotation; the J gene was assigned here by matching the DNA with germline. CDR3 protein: CATWDRQGNYCKKLF. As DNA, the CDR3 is TGTGCCACCTGGGACAGGCAGGGGAATTATTGTAAGAAACTCTTT.